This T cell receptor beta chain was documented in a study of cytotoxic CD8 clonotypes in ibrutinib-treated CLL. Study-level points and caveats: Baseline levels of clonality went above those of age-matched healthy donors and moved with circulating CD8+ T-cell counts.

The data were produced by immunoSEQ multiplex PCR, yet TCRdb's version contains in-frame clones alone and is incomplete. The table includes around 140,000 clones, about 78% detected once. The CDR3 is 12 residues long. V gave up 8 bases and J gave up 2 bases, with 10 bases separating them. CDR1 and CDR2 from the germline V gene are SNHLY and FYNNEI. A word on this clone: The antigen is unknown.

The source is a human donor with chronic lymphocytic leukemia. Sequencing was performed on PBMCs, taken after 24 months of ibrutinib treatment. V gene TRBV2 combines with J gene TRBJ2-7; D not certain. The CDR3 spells CASGPDTYEQYF. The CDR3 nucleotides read TGTGCCAGCGGTCCAGATACCTACGAGCAGTACTTC.